This entry concerns a single T cell receptor beta chain. This record belongs to a study of T cell changes during pregnancy in multiple sclerosis. The repertoire was sequenced with immunoSEQ multiplex PCR; TCRdb's copy has only in-frame clones and lacks some. This table holds about 70,000 clones, approximately 94% found once. The V end was cut by 0 bases, the J end by 1 base, with 4 bases between. The CDR3 is 13 residues long. Per germline, CDR1 SGHKS and CDR2 YYEKEE (reference sequence). The V and J genes are TRBV5-5 and TRBJ1-2; D is unclear. Sequences were derived from peripheral blood, sampled in the third trimester of pregnancy. This TCR came from a female donor with multiple sclerosis, enrolled in a pregnancy study. CDR3: CASSLDSNYGYTF. The DNA for the CDR3 is TGTGCCAGCAGCTTGGACAGTAACTATGGCTACACCTTC.